Each of the 13 T cell receptor beta chains below was sequenced from the same sample in a study of T cell responses to AZD1222 COVID-19 vaccine. Clones were read by immunoSEQ multiplex PCR, and TCRdb kept only the in-frame ones, dropping some. The sample includes 150,000 to 200,000 clones, around 90% seen only once; the top ten take roughly 2%. The sequencing here drew on peripheral blood, taken 28 days after the second AZD1222 dose. These receptor sequences come from an adult who received the AZD1222 COVID-19 vaccine.

For the CDR3, the DNA is TGTGCCATCAGTGAGCCTACTGCGGGGGGCCCGAACGATGAGCAGTTCTTC. It specifies CAISEPTAGGPNDEQFF. The genes are TRBV10-3 and TRBJ2-1, with 8 bases aligning to TRBD2. Germline-derived CDR1 and CDR2 are ENHRY and SYGVKD. J lost 8 bases, V lost 2 bases, and 14 bases had no gene match. The length of the CDR3 is 17 residues.

The V gene is TRBV3-1 (or the pseudogene TRBV3-2), the J gene TRBJ2-6; TRBD1 matches at 8 bases. Germline CDR1 LGHDT, CDR2 YNNKEL (reference sequence). J gave up 0 bases and V 4 bases, and 5 bases lay outside the gene matches. The CDR3 is made up of 17 amino acids. This chain's CDR3 is CASSLGQGASGANVLTF. In DNA, the CDR3 is TGTGCCAGCAGCCTCGGACAGGGAGCCTCTGGGGCCAACGTCCTGACTTTC.

The J gene is TRBJ1-2, the V gene TRBV6-5; the D gene is possibly TRBD1 (6 bases). V was clipped by 0 bases and J by 2 bases, with 13 bases between them. The CDR3 is 16 amino acids. Germline V CDR1 and CDR2: MNHEY, SVGAGI. Here the CDR3 reads CASSYSSQGSNYGYTF. The CDR3 DNA is TGTGCCAGCAGTTACTCTTCACAGGGTTCCAACTATGGCTACACCTTC.

The chain links TRBV4-3 to TRBJ1-3; the match to TRBD1 covers 8 bases. CDR1 and CDR2 from the germline V gene are LGHNA and YSLEER. The CDR3 is 17 amino acids. V was pared by 0 bases and J by 3 bases, with 7 bases of the junction left unmatched. The CDR3 spells CASSQDLAGGNGNTIYF. CDR3 sequence (DNA): TGCGCCAGCAGCCAAGATCTCGCAGGGGGCAATGGAAACACCATATATTTT.

The rearrangement joins TRBV7-2 to TRBJ2-3, with 7 bases that match TRBD2. The CDR3 is made up of 17 amino acids. Germline CDR1 reads SGHTA; CDR2 reads FQGNSA. With V trimmed by 0 bases and J by 3 bases, 9 bases remained unmatched. The CDR3 reads CASSLAAGRGETDTQYF. The CDR3 DNA follows: TGTGCCAGCAGCTTAGCGGCGGGGAGGGGAGAGACAGATACGCAGTATTTT.

The V gene is TRBV15, the J gene TRBJ2-1, with a possible D match to TRBD2 (6 bases). V lost 1 base and J lost 4, with 17 bases in between. This CDR3 comprises 17 residues. Germline V gene lookup returns CDR1 LNHNV and CDR2 YYDKDF (reference sequence). This CDR3 reads CATSRGGLVGRYNEQFF. For the CDR3, the DNA is TGTGCCACCAGCAGAGGGGGATTGGTAGGGAGGTACAATGAGCAGTTCTTC.

This chain links TRBV5-4 with TRBJ2-2; 8 nucleotides align to TRBD1. Germline CDR1 and CDR2: SGHNT and YYREEE (reference sequence). The CDR3 runs 16 residues. J gave up 6 bases and V 3 bases, and 10 bases lay outside the gene matches. As DNA, the CDR3 is TGTGCCAGCAGCTCTGTTGCGACAGGGGATTCCGGGGAGCTGTTTTTT. It translates to CASSSVATGDSGELFF.

The rearrangement joins TRBV28 to TRBJ1-1; 8 bases map to TRBD1. V was clipped by 2 bases and J by 11 bases; unmatched bases: 7. Looked up from germline, CDR1 is MDHEN and CDR2 is SYDVKM. The CDR3 runs 13 residues. In DNA form, the CDR3 reads TGTGCCAGCAGTTTAACAGGGGGGGGTTTTGCTTTCTTT. Translation: CASSLTGGGFAFF.

V usage is TRBV18 and J usage is TRBJ2-1, with 10 bases lining up with TRBD2. The CDR3 sequence is 15 residues long. Germline CDR1 is KGHSH and CDR2 is LQKENI. The J segment lost 5 bases and the V segment lost 6 bases, leaving 7 bases of the junction unmatched. CDR3 DNA: TGTGCCAGCTCGCTAACTAGCGGGGCTGACAATGAGCAGTTCTTC. Translation gives CASSLTSGADNEQFF.

This chain connects TRBV5-1 to TRBJ2-7, with 7 bases that match TRBD1. Trimming cost V 3 bases and J 4 bases; bases outside gene matches: 7. Germline V gene lookup returns CDR1 SGHRS and CDR2 YFSETQ. The CDR3 has 14 residues. CDR3 protein: CASSSSTGLYEQYF. Here the CDR3 DNA reads TGCGCCAGCAGCTCTTCGACAGGGCTATACGAGCAGTACTTC.

This chain links TRBV19 with TRBJ2-2, with 7 bases fitting TRBD1. V was clipped by 3 bases and J by 0 bases; unmatched bases: 1. Germline V gene data show CDR1 as LNHDA and CDR2 as SQIVND (reference sequence). The CDR3 covers 15 residues. CDR3 bases: TGTGCCAGTAGTATCCAGGGGGCGAACACCGGGGAGCTGTTTTTT. Its translation: CASSIQGANTGELFF.

The chain combines TRBV28 with TRBJ1-6; D is perhaps TRBD1 (5 bases). V lost 8 bases and J lost 9, with 23 bases in between. The germline V gene has CDR1 MDHEN and CDR2 SYDVKM. This CDR3 is 16 amino acids long. CDR3 residues: CASSIPEGHIGSPLHF. In nucleotides, the CDR3 is TGTGCCAGCTCGATACCGGAGGGGCATATCGGTTCACCCCTCCACTTT.

This clone was detected only a few times. The chain uses TRBV7-2 and TRBJ1-2; 7 nucleotides agree with TRBD1. Germline loops: CDR1 SGHTA, CDR2 FQGNSA. The CDR3 consists of 14 residues. V was clipped by 7 bases and J by 8 bases; unmatched bases: 13. In DNA, the CDR3 is TGTGCCAGCACTACGGACAGGAAGGGCAGGGGCTACACCTTC. Protein: CASTTDRKGRGYTF.